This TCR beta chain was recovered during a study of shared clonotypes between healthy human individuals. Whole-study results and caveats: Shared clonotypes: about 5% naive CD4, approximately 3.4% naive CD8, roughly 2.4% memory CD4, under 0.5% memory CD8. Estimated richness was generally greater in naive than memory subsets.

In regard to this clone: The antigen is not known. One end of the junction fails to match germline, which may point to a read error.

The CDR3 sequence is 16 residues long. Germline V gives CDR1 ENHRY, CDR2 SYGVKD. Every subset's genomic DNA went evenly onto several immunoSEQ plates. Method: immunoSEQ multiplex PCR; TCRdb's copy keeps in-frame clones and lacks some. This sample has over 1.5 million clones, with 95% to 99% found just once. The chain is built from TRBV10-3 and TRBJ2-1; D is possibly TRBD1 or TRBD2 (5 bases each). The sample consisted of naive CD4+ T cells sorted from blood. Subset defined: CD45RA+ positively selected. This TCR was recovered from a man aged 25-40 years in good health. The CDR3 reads CAISISRDAGPNGQFF. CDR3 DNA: TGTGCCATCAGTATAAGCCGGGACGCGGGTCCGAATGGGCAGTTCTTC.